This T cell receptor (beta chain) was recovered during a study of T-cell memory formation after mild COVID-19. Study-wide background: TCR clusters were largely donor specific. Study observations and caveats: Memory from before infection featured some responding clones, which suggests cross-reactive memory joined.

The CDR3 has 14 residues. Germline V CDR1 and CDR2: SQVTM, ANQGSEA. The V and J ends lost 6 bases and 0 bases, in that order; junction bases with no gene match: 6. TCRdb used MiXCR to reprocess the 5' RACE reads, holding one entry per CDR3 protein. The sample lists a few hundred thousand distinct CDR3 sequences; over 9% were seen once. This clonotype was observed a handful of times. Its antigen is currently unknown. J is TRBJ2-5 and V is TRBV29-1, with 8 bases matching TRBD2. The sample consisted of PBMCs or a T cell subset sorted from them (not recorded which). The source is a man younger than 30 who had mild COVID-19 (a few samples of this study predate the infection). Cell type and time point are not known. The CDR3 region has the DNA TGCAGCGTCACTGGAGCGGGGGACCAAGAGACCCAGTACTTC. Protein sequence: CSVTGAGDQETQYF.